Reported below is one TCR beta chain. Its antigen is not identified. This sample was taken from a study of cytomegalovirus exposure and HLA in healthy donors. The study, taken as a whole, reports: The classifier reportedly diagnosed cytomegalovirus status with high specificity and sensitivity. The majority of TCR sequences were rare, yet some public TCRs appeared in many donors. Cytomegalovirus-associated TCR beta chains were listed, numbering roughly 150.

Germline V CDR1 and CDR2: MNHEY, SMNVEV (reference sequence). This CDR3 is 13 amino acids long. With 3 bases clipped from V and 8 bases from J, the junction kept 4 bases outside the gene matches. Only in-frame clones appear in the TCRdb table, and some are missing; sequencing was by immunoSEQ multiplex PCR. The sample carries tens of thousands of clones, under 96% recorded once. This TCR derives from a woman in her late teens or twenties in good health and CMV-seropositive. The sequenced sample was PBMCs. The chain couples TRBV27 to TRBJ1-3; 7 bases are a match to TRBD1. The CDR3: CASSLTGRHTIYF. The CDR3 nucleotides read TGTGCCAGCAGTTTGACAGGGCGGCACACCATATATTTT.